The next 28 T cell receptor beta chains were all read from a single sample in a study of OX40 agonist ivuxolimab in advanced cancers. Libraries were prepared by immunoSEQ multiplex PCR; TCRdb keeps only in-frame clonotypes and omits some of them. The sample has about 79,000 clones; approximately 85% are singletons. The sequenced sample was CD4+ or CD8+ T cells sorted from blood, obtained in a trial of the OX40 agonist ivuxolimab. All receptors come from an adult with an advanced solid tumor such as melanoma, head and neck, liver or kidney cancer.

This CDR3 is CASSSTSSEEQFF. The CDR3 DNA reads as TGCGCCAGCAGCTCAACTTCGAGTGAAGAGCAGTTCTTC. This chain connects TRBV5-1 to TRBJ2-1; D is undetermined. CDR1 and CDR2 from the germline V gene are SGHRS and YFSETQ. V was cut by 3 bases and J by 10 bases, with 14 bases left in between. The CDR3 is 13 residues long. Filled out from reference TRBV5-1 and TRBJ2-1, the complete variable domain reads KAGVTQTPRYLIKTRGQQVTLSCSPISGHRSVSWYQQTPGQGLQFLFEYFSETQRNKGNFPGRFSGRQFSNSRSEMNVSTLELGDSALYLCASSSTSSEEQFFGPGTRLTVL.

The chain recombines TRBV7-8 with TRBJ2-3, with TRBD1 identical over 7 bases. Germline loops: CDR1 SGHVS, CDR2 FQNEAQ. This CDR3 has 15 amino acids. With V trimmed by 5 bases and J by 0 bases, 5 bases remained unmatched. CDR3 DNA sequence: TGTGCCAGCAGCCCAGACAGGGAGAGCACAGATACGCAGTATTTT. Translation: CASSPDRESTDTQYF. Using reference TRBV7-8 and TRBJ2-3 for the parts outside the CDR3, the full variable domain is GAGVSQSPRYKVAKRGQDVALRCDPISGHVSLFWYQQALGQGPEFLTYFQNEAQLDKSGLPSDRFFAERPEGSVSTLKIQRTQQEDSAVYLCASSPDRESTDTQYFGPGTRLTVL.

This rearrangement joins TRBV7-9 to TRBJ2-3; the match to TRBD2 covers 8 bases. The ends lost 3 bases at V and 3 bases at J; junction bases unmatched: 5. Germline CDR1 is SEHNR and CDR2 is FQNEAQ (reference sequence). This CDR3 region has 15 residues. The CDR3 sequence: CASSLSTGGTDTQYF. In DNA form, the CDR3 reads TGTGCCAGCAGCTTGTCTACGGGAGGGACAGATACGCAGTATTTT.

This clone was counted a single time. The rearrangement uses TRBV5-1 and TRBJ1-4; TRBD1 matches 10 bases. This CDR3 region has 20 residues. Germline V gene sequence: CDR1 SGHRS, CDR2 YFSETQ. J was trimmed by 0 bases and V by 2 bases; bases with no gene match: 13. The CDR3 bases are TGCGCCAGCAGCTTCCGGGACAGGGGAGGAAACGTTGCAACTAATGAAAAACTGTTTTTT. Encoded protein: CASSFRDRGGNVATNEKLFF.

The chain has TRBV19 and TRBJ1-6; D possibly corresponds to TRBD1 (5 bases). The CDR3 is 16 amino acids. In germline, CDR1 is LNHDA, CDR2 SQIVND (reference sequence). V shed 3 bases and J shed 7 bases, with 16 bases lying between them. The CDR3 region is CASSMFGTATNSPLHF. CDR3 nucleotides: TGTGCCAGTAGTATGTTTGGGACGGCTACGAATTCACCCCTCCACTTT.

This clone was picked up a small number of times. V is TRBV2 and J is TRBJ1-1; possibly TRBD1 for D (6 bases). Trimming shortened V by 6 bases and J by 0 bases, and 11 bases separated the two germline ends. CDR1 is SNHLY, CDR2 FYNNEI, per germline. The CDR3 has 14 residues. CDR3 residues: CASSNRDMNTEAFF. The CDR3 DNA reads as TGTGCCAGCAGCAACAGGGACATGAACACTGAAGCTTTCTTT.

This chain uses TRBV2 with TRBJ2-1; 9 bases match TRBD2. Trimming removed 8 bases from V and 6 bases from J; junction bases left unmatched: 14. CDR3 length: 16 amino acids. Germline lookup yields CDR1 SNHLY and CDR2 FYNNEI. CDR3 sequence reads: CASQEVAGEGINEQFF. The CDR3 DNA is TGTGCCAGCCAAGAAGTAGCGGGAGAGGGGATCAATGAGCAGTTCTTC.

CDR3 loop: CASSLEATGGWETQYF. In nucleotides, the CDR3 is TGCGCCAGCAGCTTGGAGGCGACAGGGGGCTGGGAGACCCAGTACTTC. V gene TRBV5-1 combines with J gene TRBJ2-5; 10 nucleotides align to TRBD1. CDR1 is SGHRS and CDR2 is YFSETQ in the germline V gene. This CDR3 comprises 16 residues. V lost 0 bases and J lost 5; bases outside the gene matches: 7.

V and J are TRBV6-1 and TRBJ1-6; D not resolved. Germline CDR1 is MNHNS and CDR2 is SASEGT. This CDR3 is built from 13 residues. Between the trimmed V and J ends, which lost 0 bases and 7 bases, there was a span of 4 bases. The CDR3, as DNA: TGTGCCAGCAGTGAAGCGCACAATTCACCCCTCCACTTT. Residues: CASSEAHNSPLHF.

The V call is TRBV2, the J call TRBJ2-5, with a tentative D call TRBD1 (5 bases). V was clipped by 5 bases and J by 7 bases, with 14 bases between them. Germline CDR1 reads SNHLY; CDR2 reads FYNNEI. The CDR3 length is 13 residues. CDR3 residues: CASSMDKWGTQYF. CDR3 DNA sequence: TGTGCCAGCAGTATGGACAAATGGGGGACCCAGTACTTC.

This chain joins TRBV21-1 and TRBJ1-3; the listed D gene, TRBD1, was not tested against the DNA. TRBV21-1 corresponds to a pseudogene. The CDR3 is 15 residues long. The CDR3 coding sequence is TGTGCCAGCAGCAAAGTCCGGGACACCCGAAACACCATATATTTT. Encoded protein: CASSKVRDTRNTIYF.

The chain couples TRBV6-4 to TRBJ2-5, with D uncertain. Trimming pared 2 bases from V and 4 bases from J, leaving 8 bases between. This CDR3 has 13 amino acids. CDR1 and CDR2 (germline): MRHNA, SNTAGT. Here the CDR3 DNA reads TGTGCCAGCAGTGACAACCTCATAGAGACCCAGTACTTC. It is translated as CASSDNLIETQYF.

The gene calls are TRBV5-4 and TRBJ2-1; 15 nucleotides align to TRBD2. The CDR3 extends over 18 amino acids. CDR1 and CDR2 (germline): SGHNT, YYREEE (reference sequence). Unmatched junction bases numbered 4, after V lost 3 bases and J lost 0 bases. CDR3 in DNA: TGTGCCAGCAGCTCGGGACTAGCGGGAGGAGGCTCCTACAATGAGCAGTTCTTC. Protein: CASSSGLAGGGSYNEQFF. The whole variable domain, remainder taken from reference TRBV5-4 and TRBJ2-1, is ETGVTQSPTHLIKTRGQQVTLRCSSQSGHNTVSWYQQALGQGPQFIFQYYREEENGRGNFPPRFSGLQFPNYSSELNVNALELDDSALYLCASSSGLAGGGSYNEQFFGPGTRLTVL.

This clone was seen a single time. The chain links TRBV5-1 to TRBJ1-2; 8 bases align to TRBD1. The CDR3 totals 14 residues. Germline CDR1 SGHRS, CDR2 YFSETQ. The J segment lost 0 bases and the V segment lost 5 bases, leaving 3 bases of the junction unmatched. The CDR3 DNA reads TGCGCCAGCAGGACAGGGGCGGCTAACTATGGCTACACCTTC. It translates to CASRTGAANYGYTF.

As regards this clone: Other DNA sequences in this specimen translate into the identical CDR3. V is TRBV7-9 and J is TRBJ1-5; D is ambiguous. Trimming cost V 0 bases and J 5 bases, with 2 bases left between them. The CDR3 has 12 residues. Germline V lookup: CDR1 SEHNR, CDR2 FQNEAQ (reference sequence). The CDR3 nucleotides read TGTGCCAGCAGCTTAGCCGATCAGCCCCAGCATTTT. Protein: CASSLADQPQHF.

This clone has just a few counts. The gene calls are TRBV20-1 and TRBJ1-1; D remains ambiguous. This CDR3 region has 11 residues. CDR1 and CDR2 (germline): DFQATT, SNEGSKA (reference sequence). CDR3 bases: TGCAAACCGACGGGGAACACTGAAGCTTTCTTT. Its protein product is CKPTGNTEAFF.

V usage is TRBV9 and J usage is TRBJ2-1; 8 nucleotides line up with TRBD1. The V and J ends lost 4 bases and 8 bases, in that order; junction bases with no gene match: 5. Germline loops: CDR1 SGDLS, CDR2 YYNGEE. CDR3 length equals 13 residues. CDR3 region: CASSLGQGDEQFF. DNA of the CDR3: TGTGCCAGCAGCCTTGGACAGGGCGATGAGCAGTTCTTC.

The chain has TRBV28 and TRBJ1-1; perhaps TRBD1 as D (5 bases). CDR1 and CDR2 (germline): MDHEN, SYDVKM. V shed 1 base and J shed 3 bases, with 9 bases lying between them. The CDR3 contains 14 residues. The CDR3 protein is CASSLSRGYTEAFF. The CDR3, as DNA: TGTGCCAGCAGTTTATCTAGGGGCTACACTGAAGCTTTCTTT.

This rearrangement joins TRBV18 to TRBJ2-5; no clear D. The germline V gene has CDR1 KGHSH and CDR2 LQKENI. The CDR3 runs 14 residues. Trimming cost V 0 bases and J 6 bases, with 11 bases left between them. CDR3 bases: TGTGCCAGCTCACCACCGTCTGGCGGAAAGACCCAGTACTTC. It codes for CASSPPSGGKTQYF.

The chain links TRBV2 to TRBJ2-5, with a tentative D call TRBD2 (5 bases). The V end lost 2 bases, the J end lost 7 bases, and 11 bases lay between the germline ends. CDR3 length: 13 residues. Germline values: CDR1 SNHLY, CDR2 FYNNEI. Here the CDR3 reads CASSESGEGTQYF. CDR3 DNA: TGTGCCAGCAGTGAAAGCGGAGAGGGGACCCAGTACTTC.

This sequence joins TRBV6-4 and TRBJ2-1; D may be TRBD1 (6 bases). V lost 1 base and J lost 10, with 11 bases in between. CDR1 is MRHNA and CDR2 is SNTAGT in the germline V gene. This CDR3 spans 13 amino acids. As DNA, the CDR3 is TGTGCCAGCAGTGACTACCGGGACACCGAGCAGTTCTTC. This codes for CASSDYRDTEQFF.

V and J are TRBV29-1 and TRBJ2-5, with TRBD1 matching 10 bases. Germline assignment: CDR1 SQVTM and CDR2 ANQGSEA. Trimming removed 3 bases from V and 5 bases from J; junction bases left unmatched: 9. This CDR3 comprises 15 residues. The CDR3 DNA is TGCAGCGTTGAGAAGACAGGGGGCATCGGCGAGACCCAGTACTTC. It codes for CSVEKTGGIGETQYF.

The V and J genes are TRBV6-6 and TRBJ1-4; TRBD1 agrees at 7 bases. V was pared by 10 bases and J by 2 bases, with 7 bases of the junction left unmatched. Germline V gene sequence: CDR1 MNHNY, CDR2 SVGAGI (reference sequence). The CDR3 length is 14 residues. CDR3 in amino acids: CATKQGLTNEKLFF. DNA for the CDR3: TGTGCCACCAAACAGGGGCTCACTAATGAAAAACTGTTTTTT.

The rearrangement links TRBV2 to TRBJ1-2; maybe TRBD1 (6 bases). This CDR3 has 14 amino acids. The V end lost 4 bases, the J end lost 2 bases, and 11 bases lay between the germline ends. Germline CDR1 reads SNHLY; CDR2 reads FYNNEI. CDR3 residues: CASSVYRDNYGYTF. The CDR3 DNA reads as TGTGCCAGCAGTGTTTACAGGGACAACTATGGCTACACCTTC.

The chain carries TRBV6-5 and TRBJ2-7; D uncertain. The CDR3 is made up of 14 amino acids. Trimming stripped 5 bases from V and 1 base from J, with 12 bases between. CDR1 and CDR2 from the germline V gene are MNHEY and SVGAGI. The CDR3 loop reads CASSPYPDSYEQYF. CDR3 coding DNA: TGTGCCAGCAGTCCATATCCGGATTCCTACGAGCAGTACTTC.

The gene calls are TRBV7-9 and TRBJ1-1; D possibly corresponds to TRBD1 (5 bases). The CDR3 covers 12 residues. Germline V gives CDR1 SEHNR, CDR2 FQNEAQ (reference sequence). Trimming removed 5 bases at V and 11 bases at J, with 15 bases between. CDR3 amino acids: CASSPDSRVAFF. The DNA for the CDR3 is TGTGCCAGCAGCCCGGATTCCAGGGTTGCTTTCTTT.

The V gene is TRBV5-4, the J gene TRBJ2-2; D unclear. There are 15 residues in the CDR3. Between the trimmed V and J ends, which lost 4 bases and 4 bases, there was a span of 14 bases. CDR1 is SGHNT, CDR2 YYREEE, per germline (reference sequence). The CDR3 sequence is CASSTASTITGELFF. CDR3 bases: TGTGCCAGCAGCACTGCCTCCACAATCACCGGGGAGCTGTTTTTT.

This clone was seen only once. The J gene is TRBJ2-7, the V gene TRBV28; D might be TRBD2 (5 bases). V lost 4 bases, J lost 2 bases, and 12 bases lay in between. This CDR3 is 14 amino acids long. The germline CDR1 and CDR2 sequences are MDHEN and SYDVKM. CDR3 loop: CASSSTTTTYEQYF. DNA for the CDR3: TGTGCCAGCAGTTCGACTACTACTACCTACGAGCAGTACTTC.